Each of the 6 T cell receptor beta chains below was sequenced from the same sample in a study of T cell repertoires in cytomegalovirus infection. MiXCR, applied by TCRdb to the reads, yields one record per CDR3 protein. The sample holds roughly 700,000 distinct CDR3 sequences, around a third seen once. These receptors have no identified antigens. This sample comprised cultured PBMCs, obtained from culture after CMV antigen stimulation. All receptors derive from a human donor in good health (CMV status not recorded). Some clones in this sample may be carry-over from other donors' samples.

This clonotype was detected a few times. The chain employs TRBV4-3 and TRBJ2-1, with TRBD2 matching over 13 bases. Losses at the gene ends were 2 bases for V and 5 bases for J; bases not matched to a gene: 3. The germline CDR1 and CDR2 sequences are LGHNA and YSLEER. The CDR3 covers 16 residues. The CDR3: CASSQRTSGGHNEQFF. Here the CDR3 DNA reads TGCGCCAGCAGCCAAAGGACTAGCGGGGGTCACAATGAGCAGTTCTTC.

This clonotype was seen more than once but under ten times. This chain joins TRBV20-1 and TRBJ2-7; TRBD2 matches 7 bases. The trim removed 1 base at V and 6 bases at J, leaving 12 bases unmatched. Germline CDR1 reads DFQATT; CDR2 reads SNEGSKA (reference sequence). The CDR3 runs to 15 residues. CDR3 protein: CSARAGGTNKGEQYF. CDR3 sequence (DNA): TGCAGTGCTAGAGCCGGGGGGACCAATAAGGGCGAGCAGTACTTC.

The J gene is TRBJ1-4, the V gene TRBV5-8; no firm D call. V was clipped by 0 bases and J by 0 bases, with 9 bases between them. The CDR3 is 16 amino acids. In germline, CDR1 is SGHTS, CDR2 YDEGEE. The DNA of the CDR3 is TGTGCCAGCAGCTTGGCCGGAGGATCAACTAATGAAAAACTGTTTTTT. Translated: CASSLAGGSTNEKLFF.

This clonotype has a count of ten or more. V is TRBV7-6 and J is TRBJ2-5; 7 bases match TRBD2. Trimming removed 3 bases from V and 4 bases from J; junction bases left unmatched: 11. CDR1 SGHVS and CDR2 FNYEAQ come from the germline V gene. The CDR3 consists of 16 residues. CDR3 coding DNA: TGTGCCAGCAGCTTGGTCGGGGGGAGAAATGGAGAGACCCAGTACTTC. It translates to CASSLVGGRNGETQYF.

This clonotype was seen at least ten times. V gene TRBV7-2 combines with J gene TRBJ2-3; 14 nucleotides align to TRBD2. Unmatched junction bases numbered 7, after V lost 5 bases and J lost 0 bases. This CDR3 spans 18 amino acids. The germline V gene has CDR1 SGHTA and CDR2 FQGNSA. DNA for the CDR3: TGTGCCAGCAGCCCGAGGACTAGCGGGGGGCCAAGCACAGATACGCAGTATTTT. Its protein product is CASSPRTSGGPSTDTQYF.

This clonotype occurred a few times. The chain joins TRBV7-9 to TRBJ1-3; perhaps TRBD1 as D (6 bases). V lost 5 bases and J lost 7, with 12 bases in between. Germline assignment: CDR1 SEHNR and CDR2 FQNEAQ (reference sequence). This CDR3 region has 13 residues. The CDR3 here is CASSAGQINTIYF. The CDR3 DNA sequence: TGTGCCAGCAGCGCCGGACAGATTAACACCATATATTTT.